These T cell receptor beta chains were read from a single sample in a study of blood T cell repertoires in COVID-19. Clones were read by immunoSEQ multiplex PCR, and TCRdb kept only the in-frame ones, dropping some. The data hold roughly 280,000 clones, with 88% observed a single time. Sequencing was done on a sample of peripheral blood. These receptors were collected from a woman aged 25 to 39 with COVID-19, enrolled during active disease. CDR3s include the opening cysteine and the closing phenylalanine or tryptophan. D genes are given only for firm matches. Clone size appears in some rows only: once, few, many, or a class for an expanded clone.

v_gene	j_gene	d_gene	abundance	CDR3nt	CDR3aa
TRBV29-1	TRBJ1-1	.	.	TGCAGCGTTGAATTCTCGGGAGGCACTGAAGCTTTCTTT	CSVEFSGGTEAFF
TRBV6-5	TRBJ2-7	.	few	TGTGCCAGCAGTTACCTTGGAGGTGGGGTCGAGCAGTACTTC	CASSYLGGGVEQYF
TRBV4-1	TRBJ2-3	.	.	TGCGCCAGCAGCCAAGAGGCTACGGGGGCAGATACGCAGTATTTT	CASSQEATGADTQYF
TRBV9	TRBJ2-3	TRBD2	.	TGTGCCAGCAGCGTAGTTGGCGGGAGGTCTGATACGCAGTATTTT	CASSVVGGRSDTQYF
TRBV7-9	TRBJ2-1	.	.	TGTGCCATCCCGAGGAAGGCGGCCAATGAGCAGTTCTTC	CAIPRKAANEQFF
TRBV29-1	TRBJ1-1	TRBD1	.	TGCAGCGCCAGGACAGGGGCAAACACTGAAGCTTTCTTT	CSARTGANTEAFF
TRBV2	TRBJ1-6	.	few	TGTGCCAGCAGACCCCAGGGAAGATCACCCCTCCACTTT	CASRPQGRSPLHF
TRBV19	TRBJ2-5	TRBD1	.	TGTGCCAGTAGTAGGGGACAGGGAGAGACCCAGTACTTC	CASSRGQGETQYF
TRBV28	TRBJ2-5	TRBD2	once	TGTGCCATCCAAAGCGGGAGTCAAGAGACCCAGTACTTC	CAIQSGSQETQYF
TRBV28	TRBJ2-1	TRBD2	.	TGTGCCAGCAGTTTTAGGGGACTAGCTTACAATGAGCAGTTCTTC	CASSFRGLAYNEQFF
TRBV30	TRBJ1-6	.	.	TGTGCCTGGAGTCTCGGGGAGAATTCACCCCTCCACTTT	CAWSLGENSPLHF
TRBV30	TRBJ2-7	TRBD2	.	TGTGCCTGGACCGGCGGGGGCTACGAGCAGTACTTC	CAWTGGGYEQYF
TRBV7-3	TRBJ2-1	TRBD1	.	TGTGCCAGCAGCGCCCCTTTTGGGGGACAGGGCTCACGGGAGCAGTTCTTC	CASSAPFGGQGSREQFF
TRBV6-5	TRBJ1-3	.	once	TGTGCCAGCAGTCCGACAGAAGACTCTGGAAACACCATATATTTT	CASSPTEDSGNTIYF
TRBV6-5	TRBJ1-5	.	.	TGTGCCAGCATGGAAGGGGTCTGGGTAAATCAGCCCCAGCATTTT	CASMEGVWVNQPQHF
TRBV19	TRBJ2-3	TRBD2	.	TGTGCCAGTAGTAGGTCTCCGGGACTAGCGGGAGGCACAGATACGCAGTATTTT	CASSRSPGLAGGTDTQYF
TRBV28	TRBJ2-1	TRBD2	.	TGTGCCAGCAGTTTATGGTCCCTAGCGGGGGTGAATGAGCAGTTCTTC	CASSLWSLAGVNEQFF
TRBV25-1	TRBJ2-7	TRBD2	once	TGTGCCACCACTAGCGCAACCGCCTACGAGCAGTACTTC	CATTSATAYEQYF
TRBV9	TRBJ2-5	TRBD1	.	TGTGCCAGCAGCGTCGACAGGGGGCTACAAGAGACCCAGTACTTC	CASSVDRGLQETQYF
TRBV29-1	TRBJ1-1	.	.	TGCAGCGCCCACGGGCCGGGGGCTGAAGCTTTCTTT	CSAHGPGAEAFF
TRBV2	TRBJ2-7	.	.	TGTGCCAGCAGTGAGCTGGTACAGGGCGACGAGCAGTACTTC	CASSELVQGDEQYF
TRBV6-5	TRBJ2-7	TRBD1	.	TGTGCCAGCAGGGCTGGACAGGGAAACTCCTACGAGCAGTACTTC	CASRAGQGNSYEQYF
TRBV6-1	TRBJ1-1	.	.	TGTGCCAGCAGTGAATGGAGCGTGGTTTACACTGAAGCTTTCTTT	CASSEWSVVYTEAFF
TRBV2	TRBJ2-5	.	.	TGTGCCAGCAGTGTGGCCTCAAGGGAGTGGACCCAGTACTTC	CASSVASREWTQYF
TRBV10-3	TRBJ1-1	.	.	TGTGCCATCAGTGATGTTACACAGAACACTGAAGCTTTCTTT	CAISDVTQNTEAFF
TRBV2	TRBJ1-2	.	.	TGTGCCAGTACAGAGGACAGCTTTAACTATGGCTACACCTTC	CASTEDSFNYGYTF
TRBV30	TRBJ2-7	TRBD1	few	TGTGCCCGCCGGGACAGCTACTACGAGCAGTACTTC	CARRDSYYEQYF
TRBV30	TRBJ2-6	TRBD1	.	TGTGCCTGGGGACAGGGATCTGCTGGGGCCAACGTCCTGACTTTC	CAWGQGSAGANVLTF
TRBV15	TRBJ2-7	TRBD2	once	TGTGCCACCAGCAGAGATCGGTCTAGCGGGATCTCCTACGAGCAGTACTTC	CATSRDRSSGISYEQYF